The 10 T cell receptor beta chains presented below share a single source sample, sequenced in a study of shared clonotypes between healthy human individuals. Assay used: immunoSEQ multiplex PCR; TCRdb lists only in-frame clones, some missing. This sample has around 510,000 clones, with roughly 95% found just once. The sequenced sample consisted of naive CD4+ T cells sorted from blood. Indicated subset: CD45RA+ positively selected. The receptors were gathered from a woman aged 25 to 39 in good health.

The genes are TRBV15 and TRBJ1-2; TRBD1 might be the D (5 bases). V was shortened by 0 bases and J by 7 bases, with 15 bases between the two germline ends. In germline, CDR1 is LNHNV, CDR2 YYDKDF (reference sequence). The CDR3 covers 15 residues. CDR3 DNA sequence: TGTGCCACCAGCAGAGATCCAGGGCGGGGAGCTGGCTACACCTTC. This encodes CATSRDPGRGAGYTF. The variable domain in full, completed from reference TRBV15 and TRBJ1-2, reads DAMVIQNPRYQVTQFGKPVTLSCSQTLNHNVMYWYQQKSSQAPKLLFHYYDKDFNNEADTPDNFQSRRPNTSFCFLDIRSPGLGDTAMYLCATSRDPGRGAGYTFGSGTRLTVV.

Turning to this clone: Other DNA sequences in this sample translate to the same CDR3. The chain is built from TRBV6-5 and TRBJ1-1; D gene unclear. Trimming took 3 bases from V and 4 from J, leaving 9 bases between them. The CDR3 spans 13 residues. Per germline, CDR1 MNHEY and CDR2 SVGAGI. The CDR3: CASSYGRSTEAFF. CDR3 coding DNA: TGTGCCAGCAGTTATGGTAGGAGCACTGAAGCTTTCTTT.

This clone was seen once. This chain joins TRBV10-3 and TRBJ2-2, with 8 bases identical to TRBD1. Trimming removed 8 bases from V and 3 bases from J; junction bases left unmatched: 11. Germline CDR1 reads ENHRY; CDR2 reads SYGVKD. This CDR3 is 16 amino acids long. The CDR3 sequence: CAIGATTGEDTGELFF. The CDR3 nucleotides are TGTGCCATCGGCGCTACGACAGGGGAGGACACCGGGGAGCTGTTTTTT.

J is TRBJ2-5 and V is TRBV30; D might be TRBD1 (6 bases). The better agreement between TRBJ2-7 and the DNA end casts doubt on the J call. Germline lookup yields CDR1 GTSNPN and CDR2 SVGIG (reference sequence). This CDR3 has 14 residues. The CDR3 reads CAWSRPPGAYEQYF. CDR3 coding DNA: TGTGCCTGGAGTCGACCCCCAGGGGCCTACGAGCAGTACTTC.

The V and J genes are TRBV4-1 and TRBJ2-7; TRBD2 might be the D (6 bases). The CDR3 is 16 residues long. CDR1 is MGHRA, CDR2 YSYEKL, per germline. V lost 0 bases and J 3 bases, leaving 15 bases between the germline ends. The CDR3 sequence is CASSQDSREFDYEQYF. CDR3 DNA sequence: TGCGCCAGCAGCCAAGATTCCCGGGAGTTCGACTACGAGCAGTACTTC.

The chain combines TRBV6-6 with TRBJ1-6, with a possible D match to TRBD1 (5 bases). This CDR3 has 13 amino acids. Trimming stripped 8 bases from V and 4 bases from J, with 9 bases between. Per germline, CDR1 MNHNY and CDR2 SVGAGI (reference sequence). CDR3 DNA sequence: TGTGCCAGCTCGGGGGGATATAATTCACCCCTCCACTTT. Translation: CASSGGYNSPLHF.

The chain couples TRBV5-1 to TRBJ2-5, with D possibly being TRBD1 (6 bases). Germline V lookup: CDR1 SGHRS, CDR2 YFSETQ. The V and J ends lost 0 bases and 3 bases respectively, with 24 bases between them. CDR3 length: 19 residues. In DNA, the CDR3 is TGCGCCAGCAGCTTGGAAGGGGAAGCTGTCAGGGGCATCGAAGAGACCCAGTACTTC. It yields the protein CASSLEGEAVRGIEETQYF.

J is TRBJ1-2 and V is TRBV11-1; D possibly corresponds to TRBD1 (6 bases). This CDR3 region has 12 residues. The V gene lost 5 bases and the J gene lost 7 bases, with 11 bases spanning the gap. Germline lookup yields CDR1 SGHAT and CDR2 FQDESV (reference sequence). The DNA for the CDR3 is TGTGCCAGCAGCCAGGGGACTGCTGGCTACACCTTC. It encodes CASSQGTAGYTF.

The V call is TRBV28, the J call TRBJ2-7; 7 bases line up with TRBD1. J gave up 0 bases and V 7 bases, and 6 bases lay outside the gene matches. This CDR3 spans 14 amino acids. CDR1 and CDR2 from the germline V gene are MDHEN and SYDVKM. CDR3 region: CASIPGTVSYEQYF. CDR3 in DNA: TGTGCCAGCATCCCCGGGACAGTCTCCTACGAGCAGTACTTC. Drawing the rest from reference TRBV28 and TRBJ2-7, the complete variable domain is DVKVTQSSRYLVKRTGEKVFLECVQDMDHENMFWYRQDPGLGLRLIYFSYDVKMKEKGDIPEGYSVSREKKERFSLILESASTNQTSMYLCASIPGTVSYEQYFGPGTRLTVT.

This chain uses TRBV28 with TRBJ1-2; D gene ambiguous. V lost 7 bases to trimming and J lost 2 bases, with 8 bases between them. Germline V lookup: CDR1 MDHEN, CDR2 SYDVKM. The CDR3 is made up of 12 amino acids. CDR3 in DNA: TGTGCCAGCAAAGGCGGGAACTATGGCTACACCTTC. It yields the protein CASKGGNYGYTF.